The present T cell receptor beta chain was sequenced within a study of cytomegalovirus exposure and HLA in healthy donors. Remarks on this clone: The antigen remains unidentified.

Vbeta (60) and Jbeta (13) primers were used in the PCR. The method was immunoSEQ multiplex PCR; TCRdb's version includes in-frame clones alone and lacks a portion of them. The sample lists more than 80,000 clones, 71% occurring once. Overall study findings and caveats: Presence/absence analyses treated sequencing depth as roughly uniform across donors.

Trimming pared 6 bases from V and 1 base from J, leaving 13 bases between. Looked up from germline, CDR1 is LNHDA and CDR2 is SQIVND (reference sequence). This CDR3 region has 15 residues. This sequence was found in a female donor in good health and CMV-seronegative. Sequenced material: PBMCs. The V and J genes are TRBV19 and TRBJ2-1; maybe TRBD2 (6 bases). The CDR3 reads CASRRDGNSYNEQFF. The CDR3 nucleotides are TGTGCCAGTAGGCGGGACGGAAATTCCTACAATGAGCAGTTCTTC.